Following are 20 T cell receptor beta chains from one sample sequenced in a study of blood T cells in healthy people across ages. It was with a sample-barcoded 5' primer and a J-beta primer mix that a second PCR of about 7 to 12 cycles was run. One entry per CDR3 protein results from TCRdb running MiXCR on the 5' RACE reads. The sample records around 1,100,000 distinct CDR3 sequences, 35% to 45% being singletons. Sequenced input: blood. The receptors here all came from a man aged 18 to 29 in good health.

The chain combines TRBV12-3 or TRBV12-4 with TRBJ1-4, with 7 positions matching TRBD1. Trimming at V came to 6 bases and at J to 5 bases, leaving 12 bases not matched to a gene. This CDR3 comprises 16 residues. The CDR3 region is CASSQEPGQRNEKLFF. The CDR3 bases are TGTGCCAGCAGCCAAGAACCGGGACAGAGAAATGAAAAACTGTTTTTT.

This clonotype was recorded a few times. This chain joins TRBV6-2 or TRBV6-3 and TRBJ2-3; D call uncertain. The CDR3 consists of 16 residues. Germline CDR1 MNHEY, CDR2 SVGEGT. Between the trimmed V and J ends, which lost 2 bases and 0 bases, there was a span of 12 bases. CDR3 residues: CASSYVPGSSTDTQYF. The CDR3 DNA sequence: TGTGCCAGCAGTTACGTTCCAGGATCTAGCACAGATACGCAGTATTTT.

The gene calls are TRBV6-6 and TRBJ2-1; TRBD1 agrees at 9 bases. J lost 13 bases, V lost 6 bases, and 16 bases had no gene match. CDR3 length equals 15 residues. Germline CDR1 and CDR2: MNHNY and SVGAGI (reference sequence). The CDR3 region has the DNA TGTGCCAGCAGAACTACCGGGACAGGGTCCGGCCAACAGTTCTTC. This sequence encodes CASRTTGTGSGQQFF.

This sequence joins TRBV4-2 and TRBJ2-1, with D unclear. The CDR3 is 15 residues long. The germline CDR1 and CDR2 sequences are LGHNA and YNFKEQ. Between the trimmed V and J ends, which lost 1 base and 7 bases, there was a span of 14 bases. CDR3 residues: CASSQAAGWLNEQFF. The CDR3 DNA follows: TGTGCCAGCAGCCAAGCCGCAGGATGGCTAAATGAGCAGTTCTTC.

This clonotype turned up a few times. The CDR3 nucleotides read TGTGCCAGCAGCACCGATACTAATGAAAAACTGTTTTTT. This codes for CASSTDTNEKLFF. The V gene is TRBV7-2, the J gene TRBJ1-4; D ambiguous. Germline V gene lookup returns CDR1 SGHTA and CDR2 FQGNSA. The CDR3 covers 13 residues. V lost 5 bases, J lost 2 bases, and 6 bases lay in between.

The chain is built from TRBV7-6 and TRBJ1-2; 7 nucleotides align to TRBD1. CDR3 size: 16 residues. Losses at the gene ends were 5 bases for V and 0 bases for J; bases not matched to a gene: 9. Germline V lookup: CDR1 SGHVS, CDR2 FNYEAQ. The chain's CDR3 is CASSPLQGTPNYGYTF. CDR3 in DNA: TGTGCCAGCAGCCCACTACAGGGGACCCCTAACTATGGCTACACCTTC. Variable domain in full (rest from reference TRBV7-6 and TRBJ1-2): GAGVSQSPRYKVTKRGQDVALRCDPISGHVSLYWYRQALGQGPEFLTYFNYEAQQDKSGLPNDRFSAERPEGSISTLTIQRTEQRDSAMYRCASSPLQGTPNYGYTFGSGTRLTVV.

The chain employs TRBV2 and TRBJ2-1, with 8 bases fitting TRBD1. Trimming took 3 bases from V and 4 from J; bases not matched to a gene: 5. The CDR3 contains 15 residues. Germline V gene lookup returns CDR1 SNHLY and CDR2 FYNNEI. DNA for the CDR3: TGTGCCAGCAGTGATTGGGGACAGGATTACAATGAGCAGTTCTTC. Protein: CASSDWGQDYNEQFF.

For this clonotype: This may come from a read error, since a much larger clone is one base off. The chain couples TRBV20-1 to TRBJ2-1; TRBD2 is a possible D gene (5 bases). Trimming stripped 4 bases from V and 10 bases from J, with 11 bases between. This CDR3 spans 11 amino acids. Germline V CDR1 and CDR2: DFQATT, SNEGSKA (reference sequence). CDR3 coding DNA: TGCAGTGCTACCAATGAGGGCGAGCAGTTCTTC. Its protein is CSATNEGEQFF.

This clonotype turned up a few times. The CDR3 here is CASSVEALTYEQYF. CDR3 nucleotide sequence: TGTGCCAGCAGCGTAGAGGCACTGACCTACGAGCAGTACTTC. The rearrangement joins TRBV9 to TRBJ2-7, with D hard to call. The CDR3 has 14 residues. The ends were cut back, 0 bases at V and 2 bases at J, with 9 bases in the middle. Germline V gene data show CDR1 as SGDLS and CDR2 as YYNGEE.

This chain connects TRBV29-1 to TRBJ2-1; D gene uncertain. V was trimmed by 4 bases and J by 10 bases, leaving 5 bases between them. This CDR3 spans 9 amino acids. The V gene's germline CDR1 is SQVTM and CDR2 ANQGSEA. The CDR3, as DNA: TGCAGCGTTGTTCCCGAGCAGTTCTTC. Protein product: CSVVPEQFF.

This clonotype was seen more than once but under ten times. The chain uses TRBV7-9 and TRBJ2-1; maybe TRBD2 (5 bases). V lost 4 bases and J 0 bases, leaving 16 bases between the germline ends. The CDR3 covers 17 residues. Per the germline V gene, CDR1 is SEHNR and CDR2 is FQNEAQ (reference sequence). CDR3 residues: CASSYGVGGGSYNEQFF. For the CDR3, the DNA is TGTGCCAGCAGCTATGGGGTTGGAGGCGGCTCCTACAATGAGCAGTTCTTC.

This rearrangement joins TRBV6-6 to TRBJ1-2; 8 bases map to TRBD1. CDR3 length: 14 residues. V was pared by 2 bases and J by 8 bases, with 7 bases of the junction left unmatched. Germline-derived CDR1 and CDR2 are MNHNY and SVGAGI (reference sequence). The CDR3 is CASSYERQGIGYTF. In DNA form, the CDR3 reads TGTGCCAGCAGTTACGAGAGACAGGGGATAGGCTACACCTTC.

Comments on this clonotype: A read error may be the cause here, since a much bigger clone is one base away. This rearrangement joins TRBV29-1 to TRBJ2-7; the match to TRBD2 covers 10 bases. The CDR3 extends over 15 amino acids. The trim removed 4 bases at V and 7 bases at J, leaving 13 bases unmatched. Germline CDR1 reads SQVTM; CDR2 reads ANQGSEA. The CDR3 protein is CSVALERGGHNEQYF. CDR3 nucleotide sequence: TGCAGCGTTGCATTAGAGCGGGGGGGGCACAATGAGCAGTACTTC.

This clonotype showed up just a few times. This chain uses TRBV4-3 with TRBJ1-4; 8 bases match TRBD1. V dropped 0 bases and J dropped 12; count of bases not matched to a gene: 9. The CDR3 runs to 15 residues. The germline CDR1 and CDR2 sequences are LGHNA and YSLEER. CDR3 amino acids: CASSQETVTRGQLFF. The CDR3 DNA follows: TGCGCCAGCAGCCAAGAAACGGTCACCAGGGGGCAACTGTTTTTT.

V and J are TRBV25-1 and TRBJ2-2; D call uncertain. CDR1 and CDR2 (germline): MGHDK, SYGVNS. The CDR3 contains 12 residues. V lost 6 bases to trimming and J lost 7 bases, with 9 bases between them. DNA of the CDR3: TGTGCCAGCAGAAGGGCAGTCGGGGAGCTGTTTTTT. It specifies CASRRAVGELFF.

The chain combines TRBV19 with TRBJ2-5; tentatively, D is TRBD1 (6 bases). Germline assignment: CDR1 LNHDA and CDR2 SQIVND (reference sequence). V was pared by 5 bases and J by 1 base, with 11 bases between. The CDR3 totals 14 residues. CDR3 sequence: CASSQGNSQETQYF. DNA for the CDR3: TGTGCCAGTAGTCAGGGGAATTCCCAAGAGACCCAGTACTTC.

This clonotype has a handful of counts. The chain combines TRBV9 with TRBJ1-1; 9 bases map to TRBD1. The germline V gene encodes CDR1 SGDLS and CDR2 YYNGEE. J lost 4 bases, V lost 2 bases, and 6 bases had no gene match. This CDR3 spans 15 amino acids. The CDR3 region has the DNA TGTGCCAGCAGCGTGTCACAGGGGGCGGTCACTGAAGCTTTCTTT. Amino acids: CASSVSQGAVTEAFF.

This clonotype was seen only a few times. The V and J genes are TRBV21-1 and TRBJ2-1; TRBD2 is the table's D call, not checked against the DNA. TRBV21-1 is assigned pseudogene status. The CDR3 sequence is 18 residues long. The CDR3 here is CAGPRLAFPYDSYNEQFF. CDR3 coding DNA: TGTGCCGGCCCGCGACTAGCTTTCCCGTACGACTCCTACAATGAGCAGTTCTTC.

With respect to this clonotype: The junction departs from the called germline gene at one end, perhaps through a read error. The rearrangement uses TRBV27 and TRBJ1-2; perhaps TRBD1 as D (6 bases). CDR3 length: 15 amino acids. Germline-derived CDR1 and CDR2 are MNHEY and SMNVEV (reference sequence). CDR3 DNA sequence: TGTGCCGGCAGTTACCGTAAAGGGGGGGACTATGGCTACACCTTC. Amino acid sequence: CAGSYRKGGDYGYTF.

This clonotype turned up a few times. The chain joins TRBV4-1 to TRBJ2-7, with D perhaps matching TRBD1 or TRBD2 (5 bases each). V was shortened by 0 bases and J by 0 bases, with 9 bases between the two germline ends. The CDR3 runs to 15 residues. CDR1 MGHRA and CDR2 YSYEKL come from the germline V gene. CDR3 residues: CASSQDPGSSYEQYF. The CDR3 nucleotides are TGCGCCAGCAGCCAAGACCCAGGGAGCTCCTACGAGCAGTACTTC.